The source of this T cell receptor (beta chain) is a study of blood T cell repertoires in COVID-19 (TCRdb year 2020). Turning to the overall study: Collaborator samples came from the United States, Italy and Spain and covered acute and convalescent phases of COVID-19. The prospective study material was composed of cDNA or gDNA derived from T cells, B-cell-depleted T cells, or PBMCs. The dataset comprised deeply sampled blood TCRbeta repertoires from subjects exposed to, actively infected with, or recovered from COVID-19. The repertoires were made available in a free public database intended to serve as a resource for research on the immune response to SARS-CoV-2. Samples came from the ongoing ImmuneRACE study (first 160 participants) plus 1,254 subjects from 6 global collaborators. A de-identified subject ID, COVID-19 status, age in years and sex were almost always included in the sample metadata. Where available, HLA class I and class II types were taken from metadata supplied by the sample provider and were not determined by assay-based typing.

The germline V gene gives CDR1 as SGHTA and CDR2 as FQGNSA. Here V drops 5 bases and J drops 5 bases, and the junction holds 15 bases not matched to any gene. Taken from cysteine to phenylalanine, the CDR3 has 17 residues. CDR3 DNA is the only sequence kept; it has 51 bases, read in frame from the first base. TCRbeta CDR3 regions were amplified from genomic DNA using the immunoSEQ Assay, a bias-controlled multiplex PCR. Per the original workflow: Within the assay, amplification of reference gene primers was used to estimate how many nucleated cells each sample contained. To quantify the absolute abundance of each unique TCRbeta CDR3 rearrangement, sequence reads were collapsed and filtered. For each sample, productive Simpson clonality was calculated as the square root of Simpson's diversity index across productive rearrangements. Drawn from immuneACCESS, this table holds only the in-frame rearrangements with V and J called that TCRdb kept. Clones are partly lost; checked studies trace under half to an unresolved V gene and leave the rest unexplained. V and J calls and clone size are copied from that table; D and trimming were computed from the DNA. The sample profile shows 100,000 to 120,000 clones; more than 75% of them were found once. The ten largest clonotypes hold approximately 3.4% of the sample.

Broader findings and caveats from the paper: The quantity of clinical and demographic metadata differed by source and by participant and was supplied without curation.

Each collaborating institution followed its own protocols to collect whole blood in K2EDTA tubes. For TCRbeta analysis, collaborators shipped samples as frozen whole blood, isolated PBMCs, or DNA extracted from either of those sample types. Regarding this clone: The antigen it recognizes is unknown. No quality values exist for individual bases; no much larger clone is one base distant.

The chain is encoded by TRBV7-2 joined to TRBJ2-1, with TRBD2 matching 7 junction bases. The sequence came from a woman aged 45-60 years with acute or convalescent COVID-19. The specimen sequenced was peripheral blood. The DNA reads TGTGCCAGCAGCCCTGGATCCCTTGCGGGAGTCCACAATGAGCAGTTCTTC. This yields the protein CASSPGSLAGVHNEQFF.